These 4 T cell receptor beta chains originate from one sample sequenced in a study. TCRdb re-called the 5' RACE reads with MiXCR, one entry per CDR3 protein. This sample has approximately 21,000 distinct CDR3 sequences, with more than 30% found just once. The material sequenced was tumor-infiltrating naive CD4+ T cells sorted from the breast tumor. This sample's subset: naive CD4+ T cells, CD4+CD45RA+CD25-. Receptor source: a female donor with breast cancer.

The chain links TRBV20-1 to TRBJ1-2; D uncertain. Germline V gene sequence: CDR1 DFQATT, CDR2 SNEGSKA (reference sequence). V was pared by 2 bases and J by 8 bases, with 3 bases between. CDR3 size: 9 residues. Written as DNA, the CDR3 is TGCAGTGCTAGACAGGGCTACACCTTC. This sequence encodes CSARQGYTF.

For this clonotype: A read error may produce the germline difference seen at one junction end. The chain uses TRBV5-1 and TRBJ1-2; 7 nucleotides line up with TRBD1. Germline V lookup: CDR1 SGHRS, CDR2 YFSETQ. This CDR3 region has 16 residues. The CDR3 reads CAGSLELTGRMDGYTF. As DNA, the CDR3 is TGCGCCGGCAGCTTGGAGTTGACAGGGAGGATGGATGGCTACACCTTC.

This clonotype is medium-sized by share. V and J are TRBV9 and TRBJ1-2; D gene unclear. V lost 4 bases and J lost 6, with 13 bases in between. The length of the CDR3 is 13 residues. Germline V lookup: CDR1 SGDLS, CDR2 YYNGEE. The CDR3 nucleotides read TGTGCCAGCAGCTTTACCCTGGAGAATGGCTACACCTTC. Its protein is CASSFTLENGYTF.

J is TRBJ2-1 and V is TRBV5-1, with TRBD2 identical over 11 bases. The V and J ends lost 7 bases and 9 bases, in that order; junction bases with no gene match: 12. CDR3 length: 15 residues. Germline CDR1 and CDR2: SGHRS and YFSETQ. This CDR3 reads CASRTGLAEESEQFF. CDR3 nucleotide sequence: TGCGCCAGCCGAACGGGACTAGCGGAAGAAAGTGAGCAGTTCTTC.